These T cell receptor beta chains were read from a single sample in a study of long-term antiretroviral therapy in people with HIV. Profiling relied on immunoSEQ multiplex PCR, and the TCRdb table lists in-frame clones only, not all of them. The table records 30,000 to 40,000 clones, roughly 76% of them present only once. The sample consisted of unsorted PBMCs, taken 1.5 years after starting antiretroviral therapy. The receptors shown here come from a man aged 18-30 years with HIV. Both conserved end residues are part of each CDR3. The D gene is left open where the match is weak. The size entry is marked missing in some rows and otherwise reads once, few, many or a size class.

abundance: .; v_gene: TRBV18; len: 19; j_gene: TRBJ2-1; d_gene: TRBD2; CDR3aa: CASSKTRPGTSGTYNEQFF; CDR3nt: TGTGCCAGCTCAAAGACTAGGCCCGGGACTAGCGGTACTTACAATGAGCAGTTCTTC
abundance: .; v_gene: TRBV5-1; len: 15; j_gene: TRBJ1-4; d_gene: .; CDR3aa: CASSLTGRSNEKLFF; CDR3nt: TGCGCCAGCAGCCTCACAGGGAGGTCTAATGAAAAACTGTTTTTT
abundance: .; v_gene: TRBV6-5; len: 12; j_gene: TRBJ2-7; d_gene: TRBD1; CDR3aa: CASRDRGHEQYF; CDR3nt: TGTGCCAGCAGAGACAGGGGACACGAGCAGTACTTC
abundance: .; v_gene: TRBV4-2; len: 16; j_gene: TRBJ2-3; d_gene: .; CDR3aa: CASSQASGPIEGTQYF; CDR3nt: TGTGCCAGCAGCCAAGCTTCGGGACCCATCGAAGGTACGCAGTATTTT
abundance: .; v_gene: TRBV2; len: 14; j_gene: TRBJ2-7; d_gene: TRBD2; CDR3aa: CASSEDSGYYEQYF; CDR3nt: TGTGCCAGCAGTGAAGATAGCGGGTACTACGAGCAGTACTTC
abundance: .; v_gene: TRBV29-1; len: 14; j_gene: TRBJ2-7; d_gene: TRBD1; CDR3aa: CSVDVGTGSYEQYF; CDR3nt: TGCAGCGTTGATGTGGGGACAGGGAGTTACGAGCAGTACTTC
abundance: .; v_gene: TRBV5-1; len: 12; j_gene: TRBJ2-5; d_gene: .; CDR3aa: CASSWDQETQYF; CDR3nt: TGCGCCAGCAGCTGGGACCAAGAGACCCAGTACTTC
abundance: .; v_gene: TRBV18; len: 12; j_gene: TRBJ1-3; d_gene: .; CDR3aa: CASSPGQNTIYF; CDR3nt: TGTGCCAGCTCACCCGGACAGAACACCATATATTTT
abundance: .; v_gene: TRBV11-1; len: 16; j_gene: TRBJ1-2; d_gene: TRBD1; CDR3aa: CASSFSLTTGNYGYTF; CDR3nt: TGTGCCAGCAGCTTTTCCCTAACGACAGGGAACTATGGCTACACCTTC
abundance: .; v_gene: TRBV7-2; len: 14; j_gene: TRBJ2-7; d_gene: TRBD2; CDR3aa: CASSRVTSGYEQYF; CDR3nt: TGTGCCAGCAGCCGCGTGACTAGCGGCTACGAGCAGTACTTC
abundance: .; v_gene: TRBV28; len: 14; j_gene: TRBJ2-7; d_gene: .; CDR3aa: CASSLRDISYEQYF; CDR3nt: TGTGCCAGCAGTTTGAGGGACATCTCTTACGAGCAGTACTTC
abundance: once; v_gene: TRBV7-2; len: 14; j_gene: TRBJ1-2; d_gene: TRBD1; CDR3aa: CASSGDRANYGYTF; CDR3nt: TGTGCCAGCAGCGGGGACAGGGCTAACTATGGCTACACCTTC
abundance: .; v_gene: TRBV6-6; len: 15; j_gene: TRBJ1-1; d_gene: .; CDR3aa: CASSHSGLMNTEAFF; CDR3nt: TGTGCCAGCAGCCACTCGGGGCTCATGAACACTGAAGCTTTCTTT
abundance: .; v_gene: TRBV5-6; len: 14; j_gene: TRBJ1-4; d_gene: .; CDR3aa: CASSPGRDTEKLFF; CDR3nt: TGTGCCAGCAGCCCGGGACGTGACACGGAAAAACTGTTTTTT
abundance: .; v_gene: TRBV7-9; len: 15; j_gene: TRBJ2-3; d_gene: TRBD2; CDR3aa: CASSETSGRTDTQYF; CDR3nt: TGTGCCAGCAGCGAGACTAGCGGACGCACAGATACGCAGTATTTT
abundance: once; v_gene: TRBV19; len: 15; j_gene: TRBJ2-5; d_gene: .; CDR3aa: CASSIDQEGEETQYF; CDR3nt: TGTGCCAGTAGTATAGATCAGGAAGGGGAGGAGACCCAGTACTTC
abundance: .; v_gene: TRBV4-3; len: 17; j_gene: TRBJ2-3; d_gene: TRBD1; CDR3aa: CASSQVVARGRVDTQYF; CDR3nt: TGCGCCAGCAGCCAAGTAGTCGCCAGGGGGCGCGTAGATACGCAGTATTTT